These T cell receptor beta chains were read from a single sample in a study of blood T cell repertoires in COVID-19. The protocol was immunoSEQ multiplex PCR, while the TCRdb copy is restricted to in-frame clones and leaves out a portion. The repertoire holds roughly 60,000 clones, with around 90% as singletons. Sequenced: peripheral blood. The source is an elderly woman with active COVID-19. The CDR3 runs from the conserved cysteine through the conserved F or W. Each record gives: clone size, V gene, J gene, D gene, CDR3 DNA, CDR3 protein. A D gene is named only where the DNA matches it firmly. Not every row has a clone size; where given, it reads once, few, many or a size class.

clone_size: -
v_call: TRBV7-9
j_call: TRBJ1-1
d_call: -
cdr3_nt: TGTGCCAGCAGCTTCCCCGGGAAGAACACTGAAGCTTTCTTT
cdr3_aa: CASSFPGKNTEAFF

clone_size: -
v_call: TRBV6-6
j_call: TRBJ1-3
d_call: -
cdr3_nt: TGTGCCAGCAGTTACGGACTGAGTGGAAACACCATATATTTT
cdr3_aa: CASSYGLSGNTIYF

clone_size: -
v_call: TRBV19
j_call: TRBJ2-5
d_call: -
cdr3_nt: TGTGCCAGTACCGGGGGAAGGGACGAGACCCAGTACTTC
cdr3_aa: CASTGGRDETQYF

clone_size: once
v_call: TRBV11-2
j_call: TRBJ1-2
d_call: TRBD1
cdr3_nt: TGTGCCAGCAGCGCGGACAGGGCCTGGGGCTACACCTTC
cdr3_aa: CASSADRAWGYTF

clone_size: -
v_call: TRBV29-1
j_call: TRBJ2-3
d_call: TRBD1
cdr3_nt: TGCAGCGTTAACTACCGGGACAGGGTTACAGATACGCAGTATTTT
cdr3_aa: CSVNYRDRVTDTQYF

clone_size: -
v_call: TRBV11-2
j_call: TRBJ2-5
d_call: -
cdr3_nt: TGTGCCAGCAGCTTGGAGGAGGGGACCCAGTACTTC
cdr3_aa: CASSLEEGTQYF

clone_size: once
v_call: TRBV28
j_call: TRBJ1-2
d_call: TRBD1
cdr3_nt: TGTGCCAGCAGTTATGACAGGGGGCGCAACTTAGTCTATGGCTACACCTTC
cdr3_aa: CASSYDRGRNLVYGYTF

clone_size: -
v_call: TRBV28
j_call: TRBJ1-4
d_call: TRBD1
cdr3_nt: TGTGCCAGCAGTCCTGCTGGGACAGGCGCAACTAATGAAAAACTGTTTTTT
cdr3_aa: CASSPAGTGATNEKLFF

clone_size: few
v_call: TRBV28
j_call: TRBJ1-5
d_call: -
cdr3_nt: TGTGCCAGCAGCTCTCCCCCCACAGGGAATCAGCCCCAGCATTTT
cdr3_aa: CASSSPPTGNQPQHF

clone_size: -
v_call: TRBV30
j_call: TRBJ2-3
d_call: TRBD2
cdr3_nt: TGTGCCTGGAGTGAAGTGGCGGGGGAATACACAGATACGCAGTATTTT
cdr3_aa: CAWSEVAGEYTDTQYF

clone_size: -
v_call: TRBV10-1
j_call: TRBJ2-1
d_call: TRBD2
cdr3_nt: TGCGCCAGCAGTCGAAGCGGGGGCTACAATGAGCAGTTCTTC
cdr3_aa: CASSRSGGYNEQFF

clone_size: -
v_call: TRBV5-1
j_call: TRBJ2-5
d_call: TRBD1
cdr3_nt: TGCGCCAGCAGCTTCGGGGGACAGGGGGCCGAGACCCAGTACTTC
cdr3_aa: CASSFGGQGAETQYF

clone_size: once
v_call: TRBV5-6
j_call: TRBJ1-5
d_call: -
cdr3_nt: TGTGCCAGCAGCTTGGTGGCAAGCAATCAGCCCCAGCATTTT
cdr3_aa: CASSLVASNQPQHF

clone_size: -
v_call: TRBV24-1
j_call: TRBJ2-5
d_call: TRBD1
cdr3_nt: TGTGCCACCAGTGATTGGACAGGGACGCAAGAGACCCAGTACTTC
cdr3_aa: CATSDWTGTQETQYF

clone_size: -
v_call: TRBV27
j_call: TRBJ1-1
d_call: -
cdr3_nt: TGTGCCAGCAGTTTAACGGGTCGCCTGAACACTGAAGCTTTCTTT
cdr3_aa: CASSLTGRLNTEAFF

clone_size: -
v_call: TRBV6-4
j_call: TRBJ1-2
d_call: -
cdr3_nt: TGTGCCAGCAGTGACTCGATCCTAAAGTATGGCTACACCTTC
cdr3_aa: CASSDSILKYGYTF

clone_size: -
v_call: TRBV2
j_call: TRBJ2-1
d_call: -
cdr3_nt: TGTGCCAGCAGACGGACAATCCTCTACAATGAGCAGTTCTTC
cdr3_aa: CASRRTILYNEQFF

clone_size: -
v_call: TRBV7-2
j_call: TRBJ2-6
d_call: -
cdr3_nt: TGTGCCAGCAGCTTAGGGGGGCCCGGGGCCAACGTCCTGACTTTC
cdr3_aa: CASSLGGPGANVLTF

clone_size: -
v_call: TRBV3-1/TRBV3-2
j_call: TRBJ1-1
d_call: -
cdr3_nt: TGTGCCAGCAGCCAAGATCACCAGGGCCCTGAAGCTTTCTTT
cdr3_aa: CASSQDHQGPEAFF

clone_size: -
v_call: TRBV4-1
j_call: TRBJ2-5
d_call: TRBD2
cdr3_nt: TGCGCCAGCAGCCAAGGGGGACTAGCGGGCTGGGAGACCCAGTACTTC
cdr3_aa: CASSQGGLAGWETQYF

clone_size: -
v_call: TRBV19
j_call: TRBJ2-1
d_call: -
cdr3_nt: TGTGCCAGTAGTACCCCGGGTAGCGGTCTCTACAATGAGCAGTTCTTC
cdr3_aa: CASSTPGSGLYNEQFF

clone_size: -
v_call: TRBV9
j_call: TRBJ1-4
d_call: TRBD1
cdr3_nt: TGTGCCAGCAGCGTAGGAGGGGGACAGGGGTCTAATGAAAAACTGTTTTTT
cdr3_aa: CASSVGGGQGSNEKLFF

clone_size: -
v_call: TRBV6-6
j_call: TRBJ2-4
d_call: -
cdr3_nt: TGTGCCAGCAGGTCCGGGACTGGAAAAAACATTCAGTACTTC
cdr3_aa: CASRSGTGKNIQYF

clone_size: once
v_call: TRBV19
j_call: TRBJ1-1
d_call: -
cdr3_nt: TGTGCCAGTAGTATCAAGAGCCCGAACACTGAAGCTTTCTTT
cdr3_aa: CASSIKSPNTEAFF

clone_size: -
v_call: TRBV9
j_call: TRBJ2-5
d_call: TRBD2
cdr3_nt: TGTGCCAGCAGCGGACTAGCGGGGGGAGAGACCCAGTACTTC
cdr3_aa: CASSGLAGGETQYF